The T cell receptor (beta chain) under discussion was sequenced for a study of CD8 T cells in Susac syndrome. Study results and limitations: CD4+ repertoires of Susac syndrome patients lacked detectable clonal expansion.

Sequencing of TCR beta was undertaken in CD8+ and CD4+ T cells derived from blood. TEMRA cells were FACS-enriched, with CD8+ and CD4+ T cells isolated negatively. The CDR3 length is 14 residues. Germline CDR1 SGHTA, CDR2 FQGNSA. The germline V and J ends were trimmed by 4 bases and 7 bases, with 16 bases remaining between them. About this clonotype: Its antigen is undetermined.

Reverse transcription of roughly 0.5 to 1 ug RNA was performed with random hexamers. The authors amplified TCR beta CDR3 across 54 Vbeta and 13 Jbeta using immunoSEQ multiplex PCR. In TCRdb, the immunoSEQ multiplex PCR reads were re-called with MiXCR into one record per CDR3 protein. The sample includes over 150,000 distinct CDR3 sequences, approximately 95% of them seen just once. The clonotype comes from a human donor with Susac syndrome. The chain couples TRBV7-2 to TRBJ1-2; TRBD1 is a possible D gene (6 bases). Sequenced: CD4+ T cells from PBMCs. The CDR3 reads CASSSAQGASGYTF. As DNA, the CDR3 is TGTGCCAGCAGCTCAGCACAGGGAGCGAGTGGCTACACCTTC.